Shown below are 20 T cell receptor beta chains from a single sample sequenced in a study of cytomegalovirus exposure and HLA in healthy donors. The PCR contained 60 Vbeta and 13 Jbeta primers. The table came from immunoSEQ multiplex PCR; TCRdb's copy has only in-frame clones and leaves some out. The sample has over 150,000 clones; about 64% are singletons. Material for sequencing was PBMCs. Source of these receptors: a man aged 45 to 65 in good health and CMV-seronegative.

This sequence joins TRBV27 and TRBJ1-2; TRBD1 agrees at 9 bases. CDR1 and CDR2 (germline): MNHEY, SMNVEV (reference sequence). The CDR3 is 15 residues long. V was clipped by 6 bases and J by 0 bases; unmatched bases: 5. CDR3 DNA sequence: TGTGCCAGCAGGCATACAGGGGGCACTAACTATGGCTACACCTTC. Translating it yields CASRHTGGTNYGYTF.

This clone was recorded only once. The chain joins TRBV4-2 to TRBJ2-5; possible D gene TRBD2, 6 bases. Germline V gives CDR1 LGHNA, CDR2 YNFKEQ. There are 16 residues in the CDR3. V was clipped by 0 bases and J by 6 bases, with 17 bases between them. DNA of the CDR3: TGTGCCAGCAGCCAAGAGATGACGGCGGGGAGTCAGACCCAGTACTTC. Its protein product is CASSQEMTAGSQTQYF.

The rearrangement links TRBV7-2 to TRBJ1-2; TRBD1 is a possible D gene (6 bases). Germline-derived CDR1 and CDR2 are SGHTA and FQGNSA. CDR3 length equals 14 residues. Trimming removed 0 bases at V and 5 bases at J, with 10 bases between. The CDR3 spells CASSLAGGAYGYTF. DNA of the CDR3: TGTGCCAGCAGCTTAGCAGGGGGGGCGTATGGCTACACCTTC. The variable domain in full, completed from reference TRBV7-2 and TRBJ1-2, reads GAGVSQSPSNKVTEKGKDVELRCDPISGHTALYWYRQSLGQGLEFLIYFQGNSAPDKSGLPSDRFSAERTGGSVSTLTIQRTQQEDSAVYLCASSLAGGAYGYTFGSGTRLTVV.

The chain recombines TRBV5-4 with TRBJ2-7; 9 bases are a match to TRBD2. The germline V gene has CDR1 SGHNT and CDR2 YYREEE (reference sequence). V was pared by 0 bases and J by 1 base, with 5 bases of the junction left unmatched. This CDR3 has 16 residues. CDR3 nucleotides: TGTGCCAGCAGCTTGGATCGCCTAGCGGGGTCCTACGAGCAGTACTTC. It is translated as CASSLDRLAGSYEQYF.

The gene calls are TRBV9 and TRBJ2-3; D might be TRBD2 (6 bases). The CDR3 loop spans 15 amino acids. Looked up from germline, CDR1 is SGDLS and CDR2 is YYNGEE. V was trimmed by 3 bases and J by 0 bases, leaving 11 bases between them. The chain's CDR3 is CASSAYRGSTDTQYF. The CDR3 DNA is TGTGCCAGCAGCGCCTACCGGGGGAGCACAGATACGCAGTATTTT.

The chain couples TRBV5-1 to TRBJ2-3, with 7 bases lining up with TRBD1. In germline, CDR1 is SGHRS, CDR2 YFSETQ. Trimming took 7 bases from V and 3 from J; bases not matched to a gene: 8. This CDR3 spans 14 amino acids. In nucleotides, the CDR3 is TGCGCCAGCTCCCGGGACAGAGAGACAGATACGCAGTATTTT. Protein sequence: CASSRDRETDTQYF.

CDR3 amino acids: CASSVDTRQGGEQYF. The DNA of the CDR3 is TGTGCCAGCAGCGTAGATACTAGACAGGGAGGAGAGCAGTACTTC. V gene TRBV9 combines with J gene TRBJ2-7; D is possibly TRBD1 (7 bases). The V gene's germline CDR1 is SGDLS and CDR2 YYNGEE. The V end was cut by 0 bases, the J end by 7 bases, with 17 bases between. The CDR3 is 15 amino acids.

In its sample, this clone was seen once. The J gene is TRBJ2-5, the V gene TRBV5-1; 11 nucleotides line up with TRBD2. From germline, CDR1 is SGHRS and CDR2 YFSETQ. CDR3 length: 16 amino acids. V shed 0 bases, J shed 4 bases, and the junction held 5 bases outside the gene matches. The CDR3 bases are TGCGCCAGCAGCTTGGAGGCTAGCGGGGGGCTAGAGACCCAGTACTTC. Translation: CASSLEASGGLETQYF.

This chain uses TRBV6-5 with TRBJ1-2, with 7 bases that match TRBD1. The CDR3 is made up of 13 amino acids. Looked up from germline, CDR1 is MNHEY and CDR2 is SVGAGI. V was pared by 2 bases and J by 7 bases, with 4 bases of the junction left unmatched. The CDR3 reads CASSYEGARGYTF. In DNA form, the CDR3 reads TGTGCCAGCAGTTACGAGGGGGCGCGTGGCTACACCTTC.

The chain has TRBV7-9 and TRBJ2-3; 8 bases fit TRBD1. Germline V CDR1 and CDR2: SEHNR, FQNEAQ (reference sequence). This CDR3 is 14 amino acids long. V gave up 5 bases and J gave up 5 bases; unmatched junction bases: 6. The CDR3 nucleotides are TGTGCCAGCAGCCCCCGACAGGGGATAGATACGCAGTATTTT. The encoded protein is CASSPRQGIDTQYF.

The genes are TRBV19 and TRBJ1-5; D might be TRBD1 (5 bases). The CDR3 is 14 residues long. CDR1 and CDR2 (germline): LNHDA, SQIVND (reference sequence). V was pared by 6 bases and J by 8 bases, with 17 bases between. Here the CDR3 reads CASSKPPGMEPQHF. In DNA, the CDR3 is TGTGCCAGTAGCAAACCACCAGGGATGGAGCCCCAGCATTTT. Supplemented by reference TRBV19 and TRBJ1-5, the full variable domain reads DGGITQSPKYLFRKEGQNVTLSCEQNLNHDAMYWYRQDPGQGLRLIYYSQIVNDFQKGDIAEGYSVSREKKESFPLTVTSAQKNPTAFYLCASSKPPGMEPQHFGDGTRLSIL.

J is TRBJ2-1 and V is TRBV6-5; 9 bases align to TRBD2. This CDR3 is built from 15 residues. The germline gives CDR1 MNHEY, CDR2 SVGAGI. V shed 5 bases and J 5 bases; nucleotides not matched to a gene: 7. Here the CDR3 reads CASSPRAGGHNEQFF. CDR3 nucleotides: TGTGCCAGCAGTCCGCGAGCGGGGGGCCACAATGAGCAGTTCTTC.

In nucleotides, the CDR3 is TGTGCCAGCAGTTACGGAGCTAACTATGGCTACACCTTC. Translated: CASSYGANYGYTF. The chain has TRBV6-5 and TRBJ1-2; D not certain. Per germline, CDR1 MNHEY and CDR2 SVGAGI. V was trimmed by 2 bases and J by 0 bases, leaving 4 bases between them. The CDR3 consists of 13 residues.

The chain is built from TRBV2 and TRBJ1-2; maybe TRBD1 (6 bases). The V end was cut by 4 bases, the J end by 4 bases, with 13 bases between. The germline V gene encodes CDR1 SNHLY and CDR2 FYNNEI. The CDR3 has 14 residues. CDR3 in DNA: TGTGCCAGCAGTGGGGAGGGGGTCAGCTATGGCTACACCTTC. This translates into CASSGEGVSYGYTF.

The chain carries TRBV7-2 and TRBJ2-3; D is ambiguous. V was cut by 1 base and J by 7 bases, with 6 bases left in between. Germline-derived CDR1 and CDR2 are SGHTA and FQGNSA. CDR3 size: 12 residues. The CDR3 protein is CASSLGYYTQYF. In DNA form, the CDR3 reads TGTGCCAGCAGCTTAGGCTACTATACGCAGTATTTT.

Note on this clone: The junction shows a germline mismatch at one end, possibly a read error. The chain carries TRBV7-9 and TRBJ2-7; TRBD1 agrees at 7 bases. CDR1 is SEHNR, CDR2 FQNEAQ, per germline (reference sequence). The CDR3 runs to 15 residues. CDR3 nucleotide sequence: TGTGTCAGCAGCTCCGGGACAGTCTTTTTGGACGAGCAGTACTTC. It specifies CVSSSGTVFLDEQYF.

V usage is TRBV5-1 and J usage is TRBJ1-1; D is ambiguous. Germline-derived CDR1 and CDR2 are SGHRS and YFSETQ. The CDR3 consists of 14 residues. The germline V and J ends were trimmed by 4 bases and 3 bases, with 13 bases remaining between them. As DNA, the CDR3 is TGCGCCAGCAGCCCCGGACTTTCGGACACTGAAGCTTTCTTT. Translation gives CASSPGLSDTEAFF.

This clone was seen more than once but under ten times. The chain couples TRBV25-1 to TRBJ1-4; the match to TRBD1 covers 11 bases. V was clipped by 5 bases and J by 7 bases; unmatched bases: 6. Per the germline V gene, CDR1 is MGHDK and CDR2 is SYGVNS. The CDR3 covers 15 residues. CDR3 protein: CASSKRTGGVEKLFF. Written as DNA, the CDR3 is TGTGCCAGCAGTAAGAGGACAGGGGGCGTTGAAAAACTGTTTTTT.

CDR3 coding DNA: TGCAGCGGAAGATCTGGGGGGGCCAAGAACGAGCAGTACTTC. Its translation: CSGRSGGAKNEQYF. V is TRBV29-1 and J is TRBJ2-5, with D perhaps matching TRBD2 (7 bases). The DNA end is a closer match to TRBJ2-7, so the J assignment may be wrong. From germline, CDR1 is SQVTM and CDR2 ANQGSEA. The CDR3 is 14 amino acids.

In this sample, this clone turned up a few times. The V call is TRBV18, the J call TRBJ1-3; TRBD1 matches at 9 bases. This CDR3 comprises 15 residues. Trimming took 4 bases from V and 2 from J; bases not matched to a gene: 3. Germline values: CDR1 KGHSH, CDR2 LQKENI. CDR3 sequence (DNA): TGTGCCAGCTCACAACAGGGGGCGGCTGGAAACACCATATATTTT. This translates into CASSQQGAAGNTIYF.